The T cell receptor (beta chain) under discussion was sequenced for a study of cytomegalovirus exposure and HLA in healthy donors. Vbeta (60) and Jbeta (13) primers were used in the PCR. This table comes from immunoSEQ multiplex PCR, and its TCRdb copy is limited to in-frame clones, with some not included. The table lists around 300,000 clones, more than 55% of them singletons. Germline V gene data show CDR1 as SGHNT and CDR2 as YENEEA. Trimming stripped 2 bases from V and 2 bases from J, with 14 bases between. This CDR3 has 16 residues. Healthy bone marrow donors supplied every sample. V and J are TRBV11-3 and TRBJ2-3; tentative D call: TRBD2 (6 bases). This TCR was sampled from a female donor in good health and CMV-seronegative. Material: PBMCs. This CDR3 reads CASSLSAGRSTDTQYF. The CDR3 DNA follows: TGTGCCAGCAGCTTATCAGCGGGCCGGTCCACAGATACGCAGTATTTT.